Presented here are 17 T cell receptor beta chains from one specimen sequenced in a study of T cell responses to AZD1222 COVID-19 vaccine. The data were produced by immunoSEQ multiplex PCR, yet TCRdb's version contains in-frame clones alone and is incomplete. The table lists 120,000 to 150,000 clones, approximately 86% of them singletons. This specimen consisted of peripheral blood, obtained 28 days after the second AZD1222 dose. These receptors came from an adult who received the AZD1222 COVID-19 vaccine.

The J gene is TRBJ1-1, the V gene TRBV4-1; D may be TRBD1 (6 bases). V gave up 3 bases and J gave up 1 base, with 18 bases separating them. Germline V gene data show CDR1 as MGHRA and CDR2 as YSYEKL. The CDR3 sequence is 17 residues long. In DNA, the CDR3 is TGCGCCAGCAGCCACCACTGGAGGGGGGAAGGGAACACTGAAGCTTTCTTT. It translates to CASSHHWRGEGNTEAFF.

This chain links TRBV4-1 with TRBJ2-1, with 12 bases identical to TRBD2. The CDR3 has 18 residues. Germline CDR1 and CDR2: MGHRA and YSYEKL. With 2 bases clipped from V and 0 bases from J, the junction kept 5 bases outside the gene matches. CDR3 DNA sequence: TGCGCCAGCAGCCAAAGGACTAGCGGGGTTAGCTCCTACAATGAGCAGTTCTTC. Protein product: CASSQRTSGVSSYNEQFF.

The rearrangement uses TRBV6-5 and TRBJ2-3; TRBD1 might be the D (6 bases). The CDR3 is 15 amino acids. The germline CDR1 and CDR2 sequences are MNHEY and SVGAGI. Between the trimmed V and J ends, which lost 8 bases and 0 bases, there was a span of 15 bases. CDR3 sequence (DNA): TGTGCCAGCGGGACCGGGACATTCAGCACAGATACGCAGTATTTT. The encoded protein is CASGTGTFSTDTQYF.

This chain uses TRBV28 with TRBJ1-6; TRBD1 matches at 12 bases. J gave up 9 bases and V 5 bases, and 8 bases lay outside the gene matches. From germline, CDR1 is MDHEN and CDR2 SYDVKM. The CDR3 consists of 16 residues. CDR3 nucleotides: TGTGCCAGCAGTAGGCCGGGACAGGGGGCGAGTTCACCCCTCCACTTT. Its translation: CASSRPGQGASSPLHF.

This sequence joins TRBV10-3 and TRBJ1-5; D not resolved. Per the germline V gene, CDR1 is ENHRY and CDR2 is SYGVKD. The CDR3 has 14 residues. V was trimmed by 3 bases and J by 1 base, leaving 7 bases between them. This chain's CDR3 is CAISELGSNQPQHF. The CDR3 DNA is TGTGCCATCAGTGAACTAGGCAGCAATCAGCCCCAGCATTTT.

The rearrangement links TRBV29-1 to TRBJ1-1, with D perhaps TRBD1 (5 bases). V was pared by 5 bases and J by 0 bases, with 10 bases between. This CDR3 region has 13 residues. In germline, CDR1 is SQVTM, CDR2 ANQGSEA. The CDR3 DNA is TGCAGCGTTAGGACGACAGTGAACACTGAAGCTTTCTTT. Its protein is CSVRTTVNTEAFF.

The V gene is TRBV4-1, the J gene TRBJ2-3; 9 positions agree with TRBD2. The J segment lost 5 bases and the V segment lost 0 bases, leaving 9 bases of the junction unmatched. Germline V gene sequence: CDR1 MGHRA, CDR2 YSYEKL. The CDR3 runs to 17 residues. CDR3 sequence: CASSQDVVAGVIDTQYF. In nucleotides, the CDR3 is TGCGCCAGCAGCCAAGATGTAGTAGCGGGGGTAATAGATACGCAGTATTTT.

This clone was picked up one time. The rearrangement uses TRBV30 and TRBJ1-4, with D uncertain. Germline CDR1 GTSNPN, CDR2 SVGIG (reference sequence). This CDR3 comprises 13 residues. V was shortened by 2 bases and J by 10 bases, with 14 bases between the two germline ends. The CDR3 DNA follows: TGTGCCTGGAGTACCGGCCCGAGTGGAAAACTGTTTTTT. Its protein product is CAWSTGPSGKLFF.

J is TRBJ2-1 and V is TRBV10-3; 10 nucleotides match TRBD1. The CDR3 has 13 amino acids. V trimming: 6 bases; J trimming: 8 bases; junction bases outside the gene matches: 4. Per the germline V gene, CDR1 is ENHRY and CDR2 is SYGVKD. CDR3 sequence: CAISTGQGYEQFF. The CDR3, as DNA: TGTGCCATCAGCACGGGACAGGGGTATGAGCAGTTCTTC.

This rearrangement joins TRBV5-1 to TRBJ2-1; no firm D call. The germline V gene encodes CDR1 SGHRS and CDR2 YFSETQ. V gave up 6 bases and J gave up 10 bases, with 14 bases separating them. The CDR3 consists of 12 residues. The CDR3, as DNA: TGCGCCAGCAAACGCTCGGACGGGGAGCAGTTCTTC. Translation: CASKRSDGEQFF.

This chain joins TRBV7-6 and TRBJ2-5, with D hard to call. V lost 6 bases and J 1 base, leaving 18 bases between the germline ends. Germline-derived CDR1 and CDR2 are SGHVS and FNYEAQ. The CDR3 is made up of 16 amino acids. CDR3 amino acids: CASSSLPTNPQETQYF. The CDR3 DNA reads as TGTGCCAGCAGTTCTCTTCCCACGAACCCCCAAGAGACCCAGTACTTC.

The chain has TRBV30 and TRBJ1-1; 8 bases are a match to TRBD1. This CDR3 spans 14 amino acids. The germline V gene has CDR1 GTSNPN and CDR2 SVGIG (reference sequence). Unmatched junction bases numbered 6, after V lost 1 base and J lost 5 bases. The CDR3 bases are TGTGCCTGGAGTGGACAGGGGAGTAGAACTGAAGCTTTCTTT. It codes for CAWSGQGSRTEAFF.

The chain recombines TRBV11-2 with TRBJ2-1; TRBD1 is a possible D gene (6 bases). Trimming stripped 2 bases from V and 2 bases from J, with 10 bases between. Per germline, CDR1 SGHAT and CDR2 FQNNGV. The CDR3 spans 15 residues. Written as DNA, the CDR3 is TGTGCCAGCAGCTTATCCCAGGGGACCTACAATGAGCAGTTCTTC. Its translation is CASSLSQGTYNEQFF.

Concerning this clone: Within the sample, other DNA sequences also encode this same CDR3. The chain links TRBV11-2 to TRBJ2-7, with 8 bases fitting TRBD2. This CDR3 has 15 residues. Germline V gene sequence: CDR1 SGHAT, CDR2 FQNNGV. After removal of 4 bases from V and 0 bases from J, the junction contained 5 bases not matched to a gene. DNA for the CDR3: TGTGCCAGCAGCTCCGTAGCGGGATCCTCCTACGAGCAGTACTTC. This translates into CASSSVAGSSYEQYF.

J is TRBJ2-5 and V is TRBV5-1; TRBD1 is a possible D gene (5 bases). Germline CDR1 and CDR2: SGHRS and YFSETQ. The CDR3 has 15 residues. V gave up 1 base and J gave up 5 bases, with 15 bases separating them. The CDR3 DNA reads TGCGCCAGCAGCTTGAACGCAGGGCAGATGGAGACCCAGTACTTC. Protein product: CASSLNAGQMETQYF. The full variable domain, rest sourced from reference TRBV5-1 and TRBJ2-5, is KAGVTQTPRYLIKTRGQQVTLSCSPISGHRSVSWYQQTPGQGLQFLFEYFSETQRNKGNFPGRFSGRQFSNSRSEMNVSTLELGDSALYLCASSLNAGQMETQYFGPGTRLLVL.

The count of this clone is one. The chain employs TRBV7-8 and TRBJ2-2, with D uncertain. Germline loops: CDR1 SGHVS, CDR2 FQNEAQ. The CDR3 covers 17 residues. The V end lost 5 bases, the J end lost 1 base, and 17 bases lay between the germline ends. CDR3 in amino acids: CASSRAVSTLNTGELFF. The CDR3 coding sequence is TGTGCCAGCAGCCGAGCAGTTAGCACCCTGAACACCGGGGAGCTGTTTTTT.

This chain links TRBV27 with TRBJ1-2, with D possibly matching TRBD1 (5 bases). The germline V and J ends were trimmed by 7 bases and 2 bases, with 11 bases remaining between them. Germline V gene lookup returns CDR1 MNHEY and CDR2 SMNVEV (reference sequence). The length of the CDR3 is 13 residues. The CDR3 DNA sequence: TGTGCCAGCAAAGCCGGGGGGAACTATGGCTACACCTTC. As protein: CASKAGGNYGYTF.